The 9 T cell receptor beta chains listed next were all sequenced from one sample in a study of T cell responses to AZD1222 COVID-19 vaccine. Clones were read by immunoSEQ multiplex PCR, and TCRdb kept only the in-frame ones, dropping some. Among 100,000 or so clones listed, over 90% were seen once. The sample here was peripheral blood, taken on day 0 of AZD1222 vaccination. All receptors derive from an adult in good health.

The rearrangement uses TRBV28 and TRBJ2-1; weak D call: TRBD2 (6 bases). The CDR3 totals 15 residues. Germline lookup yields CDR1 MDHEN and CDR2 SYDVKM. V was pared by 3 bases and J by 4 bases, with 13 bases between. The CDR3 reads CASSLVLARYNEQFF. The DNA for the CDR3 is TGTGCCAGCAGTTTGGTGCTAGCGCGTTACAATGAGCAGTTCTTC. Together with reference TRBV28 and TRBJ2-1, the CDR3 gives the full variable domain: DVKVTQSSRYLVKRTGEKVFLECVQDMDHENMFWYRQDPGLGLRLIYFSYDVKMKEKGDIPEGYSVSREKKERFSLILESASTNQTSMYLCASSLVLARYNEQFFGPGTRLTVL.

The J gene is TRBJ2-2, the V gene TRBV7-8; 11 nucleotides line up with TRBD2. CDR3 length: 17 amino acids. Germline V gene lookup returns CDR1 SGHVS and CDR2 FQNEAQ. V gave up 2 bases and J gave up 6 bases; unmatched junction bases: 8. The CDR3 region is CASSLRLAGMGPGELFF. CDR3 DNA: TGTGCCAGCAGCTTAAGACTAGCGGGAATGGGTCCCGGGGAGCTGTTTTTT.

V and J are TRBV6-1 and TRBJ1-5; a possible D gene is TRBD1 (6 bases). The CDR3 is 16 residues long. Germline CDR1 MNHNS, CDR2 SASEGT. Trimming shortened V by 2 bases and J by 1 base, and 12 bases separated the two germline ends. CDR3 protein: CASSEMGGASNQPQHF. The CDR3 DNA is TGTGCCAGCAGTGAAATGGGGGGCGCAAGCAATCAGCCCCAGCATTTT.

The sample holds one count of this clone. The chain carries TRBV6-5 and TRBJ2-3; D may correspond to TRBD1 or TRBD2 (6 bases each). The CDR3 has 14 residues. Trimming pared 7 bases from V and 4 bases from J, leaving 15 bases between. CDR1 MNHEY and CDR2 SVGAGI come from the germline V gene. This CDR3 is CASMEGGRADTQYF. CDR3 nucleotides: TGTGCCAGCATGGAAGGGGGGCGCGCAGATACGCAGTATTTT.

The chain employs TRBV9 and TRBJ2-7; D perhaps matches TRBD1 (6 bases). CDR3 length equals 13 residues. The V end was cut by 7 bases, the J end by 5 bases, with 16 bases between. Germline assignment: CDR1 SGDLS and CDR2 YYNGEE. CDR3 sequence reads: CASGTSPTNEQYF. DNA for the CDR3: TGTGCCAGCGGGACATCCCCCACGAACGAGCAGTACTTC.

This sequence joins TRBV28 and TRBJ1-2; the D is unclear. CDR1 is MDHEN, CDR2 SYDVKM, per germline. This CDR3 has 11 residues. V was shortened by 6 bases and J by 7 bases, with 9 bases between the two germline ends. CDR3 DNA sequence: TGTGCCAGCAGAAAACCTACTGGCTACACCTTC. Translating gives CASRKPTGYTF.

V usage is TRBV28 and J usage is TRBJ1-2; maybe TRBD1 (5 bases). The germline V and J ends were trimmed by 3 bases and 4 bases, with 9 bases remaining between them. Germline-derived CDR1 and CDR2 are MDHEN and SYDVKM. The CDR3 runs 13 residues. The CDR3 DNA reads TGTGCCAGCAGTTTGGGACTAGGCTATGGCTACACCTTC. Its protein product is CASSLGLGYGYTF.

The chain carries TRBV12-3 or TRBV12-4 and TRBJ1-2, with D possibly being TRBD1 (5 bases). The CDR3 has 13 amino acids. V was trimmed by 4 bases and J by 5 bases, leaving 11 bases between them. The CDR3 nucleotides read TGTGCCAGCAGTTCCCGGGACGGATATGGCTACACCTTC. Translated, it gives CASSSRDGYGYTF.

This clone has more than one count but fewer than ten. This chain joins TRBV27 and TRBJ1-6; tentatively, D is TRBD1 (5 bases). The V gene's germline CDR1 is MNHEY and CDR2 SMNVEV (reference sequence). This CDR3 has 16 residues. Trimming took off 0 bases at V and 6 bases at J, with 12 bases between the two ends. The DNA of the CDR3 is TGTGCCAGCAGTTTATCCAGGGTAGCCACTAATTCACCCCTCCACTTT. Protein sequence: CASSLSRVATNSPLHF.